This TCR beta chain was recorded in a study of blood T cell repertoires in COVID-19 (dated by TCRdb to 2018 to 2021). In terms of the full investigation: Samples from collaborators originated in the United States, Italy and Spain and spanned both the acute and convalescent phases of COVID-19. A de-identified subject ID, COVID-19 status, age in years and sex were almost always included in the sample metadata. The prospective study material was composed of cDNA or gDNA derived from T cells, B-cell-depleted T cells, or PBMCs. The samples were drawn from two sources: the first 160 participants of the ongoing ImmuneRACE study, and about 1,300 subjects contributed by 6 global collaborators. Where available, HLA class I and class II types were taken from metadata supplied by the sample provider and were not determined by assay-based typing. Subjects who had been exposed to COVID-19, were actively infected with it, or had recovered from it provided the deeply sampled blood TCRbeta repertoires that made up the dataset. A freely available public database, intended as a resource for researchers studying the immune response to SARS-CoV-2, is where the repertoires were released. The paper as a whole reports these results and caveats: The quantity of clinical and demographic metadata differed by source and by participant and was supplied without curation.

On this clone: The antigen it recognizes is unknown. There are no base qualities to consult, and no much larger clone falls within one base.

TCRbeta CDR3 regions were amplified from genomic DNA by means of the immunoSEQ Assay, a bias-controlled multiplex PCR. The authors' pipeline ran thus. Within the assay, amplification of reference gene primers was used to estimate how many nucleated cells each sample contained. Sequence reads were collapsed and filtered to measure the absolute abundance of every unique TCRbeta CDR3 rearrangement. For each sample, productive Simpson clonality was calculated as the square root of Simpson's diversity index over productive rearrangements. Drawn from immuneACCESS, this table holds only the in-frame rearrangements with V and J called that TCRdb kept. Clones are partly lost; checked studies trace under half to an unresolved V gene and leave the rest unexplained. V, J and clone size were drawn from that table, and D and trimming were deduced from the DNA. The sample table shows under 300,000 clones, and roughly 80% are seen once. The ten most abundant clones make up around 3.5% of the sample.

For this chain, trimming is 1 base at the V end and 1 base at the J end, and the number of junction bases without a gene match is 12. The germline V gene yields SGDLS for CDR1 and YYNGEE for CDR2. From its cysteine to its phenylalanine, the CDR3 spans 18 amino acids. The DNA shown is the 54-base CDR3, in frame from base 1. Participants in the prospective study were enrolled through a virtual design, were aged 18 to 89 years, and lived in under 25 United States geographic areas. To assign participants to cohorts, the prospective study relied on clinical history that participants themselves reported in a screening survey and a study questionnaire. Recovered participants in ImmuneRACE Cohort 3 were defined as having two consecutive negative NP/OP PCR tests, clearance from a healthcare professional, or resolution of symptoms. In the prospective study, whole blood, serum and a nasopharyngeal or oropharyngeal swab were collected from each participant by mobile phlebotomists. Additional blood draws and questionnaires over a roughly two-month period could optionally be provided by prospective study participants. Prospective study blood samples were shipped either frozen or at room temperature before DNA extraction.

The receptor comes from a man aged 45-60 years who had recovered from COVID-19. This sequence uses TRBV9 and TRBJ2-5; TRBD1 fits 8 bases in the junction. Sequenced input: PBMCs or T cells enriched from blood (not recorded which). The CDR3 protein sequence reads: CASSVHPGQANVQETQYF. The DNA sequence reads TGTGCCAGCAGCGTACACCCGGGACAGGCTAACGTCCAAGAGACCCAGTACTTC.